The rows below give T cell receptor beta chains drawn from one sample of a study of blood T cell repertoires in COVID-19. Produced via immunoSEQ multiplex PCR; TCRdb's table is partial and in-frame only. The sample gives 150,000 or so clones, 76% of which show up once; approximately 5% is in the top ten. Material for sequencing was peripheral blood. Source of these receptors: a woman older than 75 with active or convalescent COVID-19. CDR3s include the opening cysteine and the closing phenylalanine or tryptophan. Expanded clones get a size class; other rows say once, few or many, or leave the size out.

clone_size v_call cdr3_aa
- TRBV5-1 CASSPEAAGELFF
- TRBV5-1 CASSRGSPVTDTQYF
few TRBV21-1 CASSSCLTEAFF
- TRBV5-1 CASKPDRVFNEQYF
- TRBV6-5 CASRGRVWTDTQYF
- TRBV25-1 CASKGEYNEQFF
few TRBV10-1 CASSGGQGAYEQYF
- TRBV4-3 CASSPTASGGAEGETQYF
- TRBV11-3 CASSLVPSGVQFF
- TRBV2 CASTIQIISNQPQHF
once TRBV7-2 CASSLVVQRGGQGTQYF
few TRBV14 CASSQVVAGVNGYTF
few TRBV30 CAWSRQSRSEKLFF
- TRBV4-1 CASSQDFSPNRLSGNTIYF
- TRBV2 CASRDRMNTEAFF
once TRBV7-3 CASSLTRGDTGELFF
- TRBV3-1/TRBV3-2 CASSLSQGFVKAFF
- TRBV2 CASSEQVRGQREQYF
once TRBV15 CATSRDPGQETQYF
- TRBV19 CASSNPSGGFSYEQYF
- TRBV6-6 CASSYSQGGYTF
once TRBV6-5 CASRPQGEGQPQHF
- TRBV5-4 CASSLGAGVTDTQYF
- TRBV6-5 CASSSQRTGQETQYF
- TRBV9 CASSVSRDSLGGYTF
- TRBV12-3/TRBV12-4 CASSLMTGIGYTF
- TRBV5-1 CASSLGYGQGAVSRRAFF
- TRBV7-2 CASSLGSGSSYEQYF
- TRBV9 CASSPVPPSGGTGETQYF
- TRBV29-1 CSVAWGGRGYTF
- TRBV6-2/TRBV6-3 CASSSGLGQGGTEAFF
- TRBV9 CASSDRLAGGPGANVLTF
- TRBV3-1/TRBV3-2 CASSSKMIEGEDYGYTF
- TRBV5-1 CASSLEGAGTDTQYF